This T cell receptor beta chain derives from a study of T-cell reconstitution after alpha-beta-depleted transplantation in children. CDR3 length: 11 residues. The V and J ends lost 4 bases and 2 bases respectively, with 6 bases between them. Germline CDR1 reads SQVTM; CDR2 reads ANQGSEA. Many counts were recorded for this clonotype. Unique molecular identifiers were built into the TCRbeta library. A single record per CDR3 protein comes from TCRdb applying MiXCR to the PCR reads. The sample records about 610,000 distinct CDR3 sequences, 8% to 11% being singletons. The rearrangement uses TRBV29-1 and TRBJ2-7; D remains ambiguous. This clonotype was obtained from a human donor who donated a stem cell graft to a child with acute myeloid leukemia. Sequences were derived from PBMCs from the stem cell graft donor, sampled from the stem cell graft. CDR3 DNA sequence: TGCAGCGTTGGATGGACCTACGAGCAGTACTTC. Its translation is CSVGWTYEQYF.